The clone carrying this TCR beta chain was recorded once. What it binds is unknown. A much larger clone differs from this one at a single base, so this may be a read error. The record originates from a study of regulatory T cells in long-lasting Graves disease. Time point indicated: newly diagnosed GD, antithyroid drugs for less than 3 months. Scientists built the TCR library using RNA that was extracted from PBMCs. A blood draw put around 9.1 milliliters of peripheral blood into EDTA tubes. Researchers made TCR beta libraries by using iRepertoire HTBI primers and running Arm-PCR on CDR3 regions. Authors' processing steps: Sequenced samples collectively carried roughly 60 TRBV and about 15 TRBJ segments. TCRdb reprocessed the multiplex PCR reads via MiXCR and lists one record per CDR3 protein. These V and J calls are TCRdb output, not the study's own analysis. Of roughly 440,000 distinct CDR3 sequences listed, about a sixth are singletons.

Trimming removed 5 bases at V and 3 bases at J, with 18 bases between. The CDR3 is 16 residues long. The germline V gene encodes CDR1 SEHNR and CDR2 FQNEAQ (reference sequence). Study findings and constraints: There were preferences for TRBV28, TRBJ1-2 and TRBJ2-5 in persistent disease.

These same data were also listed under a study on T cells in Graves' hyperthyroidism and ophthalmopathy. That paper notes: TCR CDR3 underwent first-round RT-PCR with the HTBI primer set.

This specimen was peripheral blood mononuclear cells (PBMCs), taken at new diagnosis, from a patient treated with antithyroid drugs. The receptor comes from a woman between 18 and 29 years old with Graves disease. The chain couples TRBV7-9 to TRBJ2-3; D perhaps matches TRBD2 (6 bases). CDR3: CASSPEGGVGTDTQYF. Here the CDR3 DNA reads TGTGCCAGCAGCCCCGAGGGCGGGGTTGGGACAGATACGCAGTATTTT.